The 31 T cell receptor beta chains below all came from one sample that was sequenced in a study of Ad26.COV2.S vaccination and SARS-CoV-2 variants. Treatment noted: roughly 19 received Ad26.COV2.S at low or high dose, single or two shots; about 5 received placebo; per-sample allocation not given. On day 63 after the first injection, vaccine and placebo recipients gave samples. The table came from immunoSEQ multiplex PCR; TCRdb's copy has only in-frame clones and leaves some out. The repertoire consists of hundreds of thousands of clones, with 80% to 95% occurring once and the leading ten covering over 9%. The source material was peripheral blood, sampled in a trial of Ad26.COV2.S vaccine versus placebo. Receptors were obtained from a person between 18 and 60 years old who received the Ad26.COV2.S COVID-19 vaccine or a placebo.

The chain carries TRBV4-1 and TRBJ2-1; D may correspond to TRBD1 or TRBD2 (5 bases each). The germline V gene encodes CDR1 MGHRA and CDR2 YSYEKL. The ends were cut back, 5 bases at V and 7 bases at J, with 9 bases in the middle. CDR3 length equals 12 residues. The CDR3 nucleotides are TGCGCCAGCAGCTCCGGGACGAATGAGCAGTTCTTC. Translated: CASSSGTNEQFF.

The chain recombines TRBV5-4 with TRBJ2-1; TRBD2 agrees at 8 bases. Trimming at V came to 0 bases and at J to 3 bases, leaving 2 bases not matched to a gene. This CDR3 region has 15 residues. Germline assignment: CDR1 SGHNT and CDR2 YYREEE (reference sequence). CDR3 in DNA: TGTGCCAGCAGCTTGGCGGGGGGGAACTACAATGAGCAGTTCTTC. Amino acids: CASSLAGGNYNEQFF.

The chain links TRBV7-6 to TRBJ2-6, with D possibly matching TRBD1 (5 bases). The CDR3 sequence is 17 residues long. CDR1 is SGHVS and CDR2 is FNYEAQ in the germline V gene. The V and J ends lost 1 base and 0 bases respectively, with 10 bases between them. The CDR3 DNA reads as TGTGCCAGCAGCTTAGTCCAGGGAATCTCTGGGGCCAACGTCCTGACTTTC. This gives the protein CASSLVQGISGANVLTF.

This chain joins TRBV2 and TRBJ2-2; 7 positions match TRBD2. The germline V gene has CDR1 SNHLY and CDR2 FYNNEI. This CDR3 contains 16 residues. With 6 bases clipped from V and 0 bases from J, the junction kept 7 bases outside the gene matches. The DNA for the CDR3 is TGTGCCAGCAGCACGATGGGGGGGACGAACACCGGGGAGCTGTTTTTT. Its translation: CASSTMGGTNTGELFF.

J is TRBJ2-7 and V is TRBV6-2 or TRBV6-3; TRBD1 is a possible D gene (5 bases). The germline V gene encodes CDR1 MNHEY and CDR2 SVGEGT. The V end was cut by 0 bases, the J end by 2 bases, with 20 bases between. The CDR3 contains 18 residues. CDR3 DNA sequence: TGTGCCAGCAGTTACTCGCAAGCCTGGACAACTTCACCCTACGAGCAGTACTTC. Its protein is CASSYSQAWTTSPYEQYF.

The chain is built from TRBV6-6 and TRBJ1-6; D is unclear. This CDR3 is 13 amino acids long. Trimming shortened V by 7 bases and J by 5 bases, and 9 bases separated the two germline ends. The V gene's germline CDR1 is MNHNY and CDR2 SVGAGI (reference sequence). CDR3 residues: CASTPENNSPLHF. In nucleotides, the CDR3 is TGTGCCAGCACTCCGGAAAATAATTCACCCCTCCACTTT.

The chain joins TRBV19 to TRBJ2-1; 9 bases are shared with TRBD1. Trimming removed 3 bases from V and 8 bases from J; junction bases left unmatched: 2. There are 13 residues in the CDR3. CDR1 and CDR2 (germline): LNHDA, SQIVND (reference sequence). The CDR3 protein is CASSMGQGYEQFF. The CDR3 DNA reads TGTGCCAGTAGTATGGGACAGGGCTATGAGCAGTTCTTC.

This rearrangement joins TRBV28 to TRBJ2-1; D tentatively fits TRBD1 or TRBD2 (6 bases each). V shed 5 bases and J shed 7 bases, with 12 bases lying between them. CDR1 and CDR2 (germline): MDHEN, SYDVKM. CDR3 length equals 13 residues. The CDR3 reads CASSRGGTNEQFF. The CDR3 DNA reads as TGTGCCAGCAGTCGGGGCGGGACAAATGAGCAGTTCTTC.

The chain carries TRBV7-3 and TRBJ2-1, with 10 nucleotides matching TRBD1. The ends lost 1 base at V and 7 bases at J; junction bases unmatched: 7. Germline V gene data show CDR1 as SGHTA and CDR2 as FQGTGA. This CDR3 contains 16 residues. The CDR3 coding sequence is TGTGCCAGCAGCTTAATCCCCCAGGACAGGGGGAATGAGCAGTTCTTC. It encodes CASSLIPQDRGNEQFF.

The chain links TRBV5-6 to TRBJ2-1, with TRBD2 matching over 10 bases. The germline gives CDR1 SGHDT, CDR2 YYEEEE. V lost 0 bases to trimming and J lost 8 bases; unmatched junction nucleotides: 8. The CDR3 totals 16 residues. CDR3 sequence reads: CASSLGLAGVQDEQFF. The DNA of the CDR3 is TGTGCCAGCAGCTTGGGTCTAGCGGGAGTGCAGGATGAGCAGTTCTTC.

The chain has TRBV5-4 and TRBJ2-1; D might be TRBD1 or TRBD2, each matching 5 bases. Looked up from germline, CDR1 is SGHNT and CDR2 is YYREEE (reference sequence). V lost 4 bases and J lost 1, with 9 bases in between. The CDR3 has 14 residues. CDR3: CASSPGRSYNEQFF. The CDR3 region has the DNA TGTGCCAGCAGCCCGGGACGTTCCTACAATGAGCAGTTCTTC.

The V and J genes are TRBV24-1 and TRBJ2-2, with D unresolved. The CDR3 has 14 residues. Germline CDR1 is KGHDR and CDR2 is SFDVKD. Trimming removed 9 bases from V and 5 bases from J, with 15 bases in between. CDR3 amino acids: CATRNNLGTGELFF. For the CDR3, the DNA is TGTGCCACCCGAAACAACCTAGGAACCGGGGAGCTGTTTTTT.

Note on this clone: This CDR3 is also generated by other DNA sequences in the sample. In DNA, the CDR3 is TGTGCCAGTGGACTAGCGGGAGGGCCTTACGAGCAGTACTTC. Its translation is CASGLAGGPYEQYF. V is TRBV19 and J is TRBJ2-7, with 15 bases aligning to TRBD2. Germline V gene lookup returns CDR1 LNHDA and CDR2 SQIVND (reference sequence). This CDR3 is built from 14 residues. Trimming at V came to 8 bases and at J to 4 bases, leaving 3 bases not matched to a gene.

The CDR3 DNA sequence: TGTGCCAGCAGCTTAGTTCCTAGCGGGGCCACCGGGGAGCTGTTTTTT. Translated, it gives CASSLVPSGATGELFF. The chain has TRBV7-2 and TRBJ2-2, with 9 positions matching TRBD2. J gave up 4 bases and V 1 base, and 4 bases lay outside the gene matches. The CDR3 sequence is 16 residues long. The germline V gene has CDR1 SGHTA and CDR2 FQGNSA.

The chain carries TRBV6-5 and TRBJ1-1, with D unclear. CDR1 and CDR2 (germline): MNHEY, SVGAGI. The CDR3 runs 15 residues. V was shortened by 6 bases and J by 0 bases, with 14 bases between the two germline ends. CDR3 amino acids: CASSPSGALNTEAFF. The CDR3 coding sequence is TGTGCCAGCAGCCCGTCAGGTGCATTGAACACTGAAGCTTTCTTT.

This sequence joins TRBV5-5 and TRBJ1-3; D ambiguous. CDR3 length equals 13 residues. Per the germline V gene, CDR1 is SGHKS and CDR2 is YYEKEE (reference sequence). Trimming took off 4 bases at V and 2 bases at J, with 7 bases between the two ends. This chain's CDR3 is CASSQVAGNTIYF. CDR3 sequence (DNA): TGTGCCAGCAGCCAGGTTGCTGGAAACACCATATATTTT.

The chain recombines TRBV12-2 with TRBJ2-2; TRBD2, the D gene given by the table, was not confirmed from the DNA. TRBV12-2 is a pseudogene. The length of the CDR3 is 16 residues. CDR3 in DNA: TGTGCAAGTCGCTTTCCCACTAGCGGGAGAACCGGGGAGCTGTTTTTT. Protein sequence: CASRFPTSGRTGELFF.

The chain links TRBV3-1 (or the pseudogene TRBV3-2) to TRBJ2-1, with unresolved D. The germline V gene encodes CDR1 LGHDT and CDR2 YNNKEL (reference sequence). V lost 0 bases, J lost 9 bases, and 12 bases lay in between. The CDR3 spans 14 residues. CDR3 DNA sequence: TGTGCCAGCAGCCAAGATGGCAGGTTCATTGAGCAGTTCTTC. Translation: CASSQDGRFIEQFF.

V is TRBV18 and J is TRBJ2-2; no reliable D call. The CDR3 loop spans 16 amino acids. Germline loops: CDR1 KGHSH, CDR2 LQKENI. The V gene lost 0 bases and the J gene lost 4 bases, with 12 bases spanning the gap. Here the CDR3 reads CASSPPLGRSTGELFF. The CDR3 DNA is TGTGCCAGCTCACCACCGCTGGGTCGGAGCACCGGGGAGCTGTTTTTT.

This chain uses TRBV5-6 with TRBJ2-7; either TRBD1 or TRBD2 may fit D (5 bases each). CDR1 and CDR2 (germline): SGHDT, YYEEEE. The CDR3 runs to 12 residues. V lost 0 bases to trimming and J lost 6 bases, with 7 bases between them. The CDR3 bases are TGTGCCAGCAGCTTGGATGGGGGCGAGCAGTACTTC. It encodes CASSLDGGEQYF.

The chain uses TRBV9 and TRBJ2-4, with D possibly matching TRBD2 (5 bases). Trimming left V 1 base short and J 1 base short, with 15 bases between. Germline V CDR1 and CDR2: SGDLS, YYNGEE. The CDR3 is 17 residues long. CDR3 protein: CASSVMSGPGAKNIQYF. The DNA of the CDR3 is TGTGCCAGCAGCGTAATGAGCGGCCCGGGGGCCAAAAACATTCAGTACTTC.

This chain links TRBV4-1 with TRBJ2-7, with 9 bases that match TRBD2. Germline trimming cut 1 base from V and 7 bases from J; bases unmatched to any gene: 11. Germline CDR1 is MGHRA and CDR2 is YSYEKL. This CDR3 is built from 16 residues. The chain's CDR3 is CASSQVLIAGGPEQYF. DNA of the CDR3: TGCGCCAGCAGCCAAGTTTTAATCGCGGGAGGGCCTGAGCAGTACTTC.

The chain joins TRBV29-1 to TRBJ2-7; TRBD1 matches at 8 bases. Germline CDR1 SQVTM, CDR2 ANQGSEA. The CDR3 sequence is 13 residues long. The junction had 8 bases not matched to a gene; V was cut back by 4 bases and J by 6 bases. The CDR3 coding sequence is TGCAGCGTTGGACAGGGGATCGAGCGCGAGCAGTACTTC. It translates to CSVGQGIEREQYF.

The chain has TRBV2 and TRBJ2-1; D is ambiguous. V was cut by 2 bases and J by 5 bases, with 7 bases left in between. The CDR3 runs to 13 residues. Per germline, CDR1 SNHLY and CDR2 FYNNEI. In DNA form, the CDR3 reads TGTGCCAGCAGTGAAAACAGCCACAATGAGCAGTTCTTC. Its protein is CASSENSHNEQFF.

This chain connects TRBV19 to TRBJ2-1, with D unresolved. Germline CDR1 reads LNHDA; CDR2 reads SQIVND (reference sequence). V was trimmed by 8 bases and J by 9 bases, leaving 8 bases between them. The CDR3 is made up of 10 amino acids. The CDR3 DNA sequence: TGTGCCAGTGGCGTTGGTGAGCAGTTCTTC. Residues: CASGVGEQFF.

The rearrangement joins TRBV5-4 to TRBJ1-2; D gene unclear. V was cut by 2 bases and J by 6 bases, with 11 bases left in between. The CDR3 has 13 amino acids. Germline V CDR1 and CDR2: SGHNT, YYREEE (reference sequence). The CDR3 spells CASSLITHDGYTF. In DNA form, the CDR3 reads TGTGCCAGCAGCTTAATTACCCATGATGGCTACACCTTC.

The chain has TRBV30 and TRBJ2-1; unclear D gene. V was clipped by 0 bases and J by 8 bases, with 11 bases between them. The germline CDR1 and CDR2 sequences are GTSNPN and SVGIG (reference sequence). This CDR3 is built from 13 residues. The DNA for the CDR3 is TGTGCCTGGAGTGTTGTAAGTCTTGATGAGCAGTTCTTC. Encoded protein: CAWSVVSLDEQFF.

The V gene is TRBV5-1, the J gene TRBJ2-2; weak D call: TRBD1 (6 bases). This CDR3 comprises 14 residues. The ends were cut back, 5 bases at V and 3 bases at J, with 11 bases in the middle. Germline CDR1 reads SGHRS; CDR2 reads YFSETQ. Written as DNA, the CDR3 is TGCGCCAGCAGGTTTTACAGGGACACCGGGGAGCTGTTTTTT. This translates into CASRFYRDTGELFF.

V and J are TRBV28 and TRBJ2-7; 14 positions match TRBD2. J lost 7 bases, V lost 1 base, and 6 bases had no gene match. Germline V lookup: CDR1 MDHEN, CDR2 SYDVKM. The CDR3 is 16 amino acids. This chain's CDR3 is CASSLSGTSGSREQYF. The CDR3 bases are TGTGCCAGCAGTTTATCTGGGACTAGCGGGAGTCGAGAGCAGTACTTC.

This rearrangement joins TRBV27 to TRBJ1-2, with D uncertain. CDR1 and CDR2 (germline): MNHEY, SMNVEV (reference sequence). The ends were cut back, 6 bases at V and 0 bases at J, with 8 bases in the middle. The CDR3 is made up of 13 amino acids. CDR3 sequence reads: CASRWGANYGYTF. In nucleotides, the CDR3 is TGTGCCAGCAGGTGGGGAGCTAACTATGGCTACACCTTC.

The chain uses TRBV7-9 and TRBJ1-2, with 8 bases lining up with TRBD1. This CDR3 is built from 16 residues. The J segment lost 4 bases and the V segment lost 1 base, leaving 8 bases of the junction unmatched. Germline V gene sequence: CDR1 SEHNR, CDR2 FQNEAQ (reference sequence). The CDR3, as DNA: TGTGCCAGCAGCTTAGGAGGACAGGGAAGCGTCTATGGCTACACCTTC. Translated, it gives CASSLGGQGSVYGYTF.